The rows below give T cell receptor beta chains drawn from one sample of a study of shared clonotypes between healthy human individuals. Sequencing used immunoSEQ multiplex PCR; TCRdb keeps in-frame clones, though not all of them. The sample consists of about 600,000 clones, around 97% of them appearing once. The specimen was naive CD4+ T cells sorted from blood. These receptors originate from a woman younger than 45 in good health. CDR3s include the opening cysteine and the closing phenylalanine or tryptophan. The order of the fields is D gene, V gene, clone size, J gene, CDR3 protein, CDR3 DNA. D genes are given only for firm matches. Clone size appears in some rows only: once, few, many, or a class for an expanded clone.

>TRBD2|TRBV5-1|.|TRBJ2-5
CASGLAGEETQYF
TGCGCCTCGGGACTAGCGGGAGAAGAGACCCAGTACTTC
>.|TRBV6-1|.|TRBJ1-2
CASNPFRGAHGYTF
TGTGCCAGCAACCCCTTTCGGGGCGCTCATGGCTACACCTTC
>.|TRBV11-3|.|TRBJ2-3
CASSLGGLQAQNTQYF
TGTGCCAGCAGCTTAGGCGGCTTGCAGGCACAGAATACGCAGTATTTT
>TRBD2|TRBV2|.|TRBJ2-1
CASSENSGRAGNEQFF
TGTGCCAGCAGTGAGAATAGCGGGAGGGCGGGGAATGAGCAGTTCTTC
>.|TRBV5-4|.|TRBJ2-7
CASSFQRGHYEQYF
TGTGCCAGCAGCTTCCAGCGCGGCCACTACGAGCAGTACTTC
>.|TRBV2|once|TRBJ2-7
CASEGDGPYEQYF
TGTGCCAGCGAGGGGGACGGGCCCTACGAGCAGTACTTC
>TRBD1|TRBV18|.|TRBJ1-1
CASSPTGGTEAFF
TGTGCCAGCTCTCCCACAGGGGGCACTGAAGCTTTCTTT
>.|TRBV19|.|TRBJ2-1
CASSIRGALTYNEQFF
TGTGCCAGTAGTATTCGGGGGGCGCTTACCTACAATGAGCAGTTCTTC
>TRBD2|TRBV7-6|.|TRBJ2-2
CASSTYRGRQASGRNGELFF
TGTGCCAGCAGCACCTACAGGGGGCGACAGGCTAGCGGGAGGAACGGGGAGCTGTTTTTT
>TRBD2|TRBV28|.|TRBJ2-7
CASSPASGELYEQYF
TGTGCCAGCAGCCCGGCTAGCGGGGAACTCTACGAGCAGTACTTC
>.|TRBV29-1|.|TRBJ2-1
CSVALPTFYNEQFF
TGCAGCGTTGCCCTCCCCACCTTCTACAATGAGCAGTTCTTC
>.|TRBV28|.|TRBJ2-3
CASSLLASTDTQYF
TGTGCCAGCAGTTTACTAGCAAGCACAGATACGCAGTATTTT
>.|TRBV4-1|.|TRBJ1-4
CASSQAPPPGATNEKLFF
TGCGCCAGCAGCCAAGCTCCTCCCCCAGGGGCAACTAATGAAAAACTGTTTTTT
>.|TRBV5-5|.|TRBJ2-2
CASSSLWPEPPTGELFF
TGTGCCAGCAGCTCCTTGTGGCCCGAGCCCCCCACCGGGGAGCTGTTTTTT
>TRBD1|TRBV19|.|TRBJ1-2
CASRQGIAYGYTF
TGTGCCAGTCGACAGGGGATCGCCTATGGCTACACCTTC
>.|TRBV7-9|.|TRBJ2-4
CASSLGRGAKNIQYF
TGTGCCAGCAGCTTAGGGAGAGGGGCCAAAAACATTCAGTACTTC
>TRBD1|TRBV6-5|.|TRBJ2-4
CASSYSRAGGGIQYF
TGTGCCAGCAGTTACTCACGCGCAGGGGGTGGCATTCAGTACTTC
>.|TRBV28|.|TRBJ1-3
CASSLAYSLSGNTIYF
TGTGCCAGCAGTTTGGCCTACAGTCTCTCTGGAAACACCATATATTTT
>.|TRBV7-9|.|TRBJ2-3
CASTRSDTQYF
TGTGCCAGCACGCGCTCGGATACGCAGTATTTT
>.|TRBV19|once|TRBJ2-2
CASSEPPGELFF
TGTGCCAGCTCCGAGCCCCCCGGGGAGCTGTTTTTT
>.|TRBV4-1|.|TRBJ2-1
CASSQGWGDQYNEQFF
TGCGCCAGCAGCCAAGGATGGGGGGACCAATACAATGAGCAGTTCTTC
>TRBD1|TRBV28|.|TRBJ1-2
CASGGQGSYGYTF
TGTGCCAGCGGGGGACAGGGGAGCTATGGCTACACCTTC
>.|TRBV4-1|.|TRBJ1-1
CASSLEMNTEAFF
TGCGCCAGCAGCCTGGAGATGAACACTGAAGCTTTCTTT
>TRBD2|TRBV14|.|TRBJ2-5
CASSLGLAGVLKTQYF
TGTGCCAGCAGCCTCGGACTAGCGGGAGTCTTGAAGACCCAGTACTTC
>TRBD1|TRBV5-6|.|TRBJ1-2
CASSVMGSRDRGHGYTF
TGTGCCAGCAGCGTGATGGGTTCTCGGGACAGGGGGCATGGCTACACCTTC
>.|TRBV15|once|TRBJ2-5
CATSSFFFEGSETQYF
TGTGCCACCAGCAGCTTCTTCTTTGAGGGGTCCGAGACCCAGTACTTC
>.|TRBV6-7|.|TRBJ2-7
CASSYPPGTLAYEQYF
TGTGCCAGCAGTTACCCCCCCGGGACTTTGGCCTACGAGCAGTACTTC
>.|TRBV28|once|TRBJ2-4
CASSPSWIIQYF
TGTGCCAGCAGCCCCTCATGGATCATTCAGTACTTC
>.|TRBV6-1|.|TRBJ2-5
CASRGVGASLTQYF
TGTGCCAGCAGAGGAGTCGGGGCAAGTCTGACCCAGTACTTC
>.|TRBV6-4|.|TRBJ1-1
CASSDREGTEAFF
TGTGCCAGCAGTGATAGAGAAGGGACTGAAGCTTTCTTT
>.|TRBV2|.|TRBJ2-7
CASSFSINVEQSYEQYF
TGTGCCAGCAGCTTTAGTATAAATGTCGAACAGTCCTACGAGCAGTACTTC
>TRBD1|TRBV9|.|TRBJ2-6
CASSVTGRYPGANVLTF
TGTGCCAGCAGCGTGACAGGGAGATATCCTGGGGCCAACGTCCTGACTTTC
>.|TRBV5-8|.|TRBJ1-1
CASSLMGRNTEAFF
TGTGCCAGCAGCTTGATGGGTCGGAACACTGAAGCTTTCTTT